A single sample gave rise to the 30 T cell receptor beta chains below, sequenced in a study of T cell changes during pregnancy in multiple sclerosis. Produced via immunoSEQ multiplex PCR; TCRdb's table is partial and in-frame only. The data contain tens of thousands of clones, approximately 93% of them singletons. This material consisted of CD8+ T cells from peripheral blood mononuclear cells, taken in the second trimester of pregnancy. These TCRs come from a female donor with multiple sclerosis, enrolled in a pregnancy study.

This chain joins TRBV4-1 and TRBJ2-3; a possible D gene is TRBD2 (5 bases). Germline lookup yields CDR1 MGHRA and CDR2 YSYEKL. The germline V and J ends were trimmed by 1 base and 0 bases, with 11 bases remaining between them. CDR3 length: 16 amino acids. CDR3 sequence: CASSQVVQRSTDTQYF. As DNA, the CDR3 is TGCGCCAGCAGCCAAGTAGTCCAGCGGAGCACAGATACGCAGTATTTT.

The chain has TRBV6-5 and TRBJ2-1, with 12 bases identical to TRBD2. V trimming: 5 bases; J trimming: 7 bases; junction bases outside the gene matches: 3. The CDR3 loop spans 14 amino acids. Germline V lookup: CDR1 MNHEY, CDR2 SVGAGI. The CDR3 DNA reads TGTGCCAGCAGTCAAGGACTAGCGGGAAATGAGCAGTTCTTC. It specifies CASSQGLAGNEQFF.

This sequence joins TRBV29-1 and TRBJ1-2; TRBD1 matches 12 bases. This CDR3 has 14 amino acids. The V and J ends lost 7 bases and 8 bases, in that order; junction bases with no gene match: 11. The germline V gene encodes CDR1 SQVTM and CDR2 ANQGSEA. CDR3 in DNA: TGCAGCGCTACGCCGGGACAGGGGGCGGACGGCTACACCTTC. Translating gives CSATPGQGADGYTF. Based on the CDR3 plus reference TRBV29-1 and TRBJ1-2, the full variable domain is SAVISQKPSRDICQRGTSLTIQCQVDSQVTMMFWYRQQPGQSLTLIATANQGSEATYESGFVIDKFPISRPNLTFSTLTVSNMSPEDSSIYLCSATPGQGADGYTFGSGTRLTVV.

The V gene is TRBV19, the J gene TRBJ2-7; 8 nucleotides align to TRBD2. Germline CDR1 LNHDA, CDR2 SQIVND (reference sequence). This CDR3 has 12 residues. With 6 bases clipped from V and 8 bases from J, the junction kept 6 bases outside the gene matches. CDR3 sequence reads: CASRAGAGKQYF. The CDR3 DNA reads TGTGCCAGTAGAGCGGGAGCAGGAAAGCAGTACTTC.

V and J are TRBV7-2 and TRBJ2-1; tentative D call: TRBD1 (5 bases). The germline V and J ends were trimmed by 3 bases and 12 bases, with 18 bases remaining between them. The CDR3 is 14 residues long. The germline CDR1 and CDR2 sequences are SGHTA and FQGNSA. The CDR3 region is CASSFGFRVYAQFF. The CDR3 DNA is TGTGCCAGCAGCTTTGGTTTCAGGGTTTATGCGCAGTTCTTC.

The CDR3 spells CAWSVGGEQYF. Here the CDR3 DNA reads TGTGCCTGGAGTGTGGGGGGGGAGCAGTACTTC. This chain uses TRBV30 with TRBJ2-7; 7 bases match TRBD2. The V segment lost 0 bases and the J segment 7 bases; nucleotides outside the gene matches: 0. From germline, CDR1 is GTSNPN and CDR2 SVGIG (reference sequence). The CDR3 is 11 residues long. The whole variable domain, remainder taken from reference TRBV30 and TRBJ2-7, is SQTIHQWPATLVQPVGSPLSLECTVEGTSNPNLYWYRQAAGRGLQLLFYSVGIGQISSEVPQNLSASRPQDRQFILSSKKLLLSDSGFYLCAWSVGGEQYFGPGTRLTVT.

V is TRBV7-9 and J is TRBJ1-1; D gene unclear. With 3 bases removed from V and 5 bases from J, the gap between germline ends came to 4 bases. This CDR3 is built from 11 residues. The V gene's germline CDR1 is SEHNR and CDR2 FQNEAQ (reference sequence). The CDR3 DNA sequence: TGTGCCAGCAGCTTCGGGACTGAAGCTTTCTTT. As protein: CASSFGTEAFF.

This clone was picked up one time. This rearrangement joins TRBV7-9 to TRBJ1-4; no definite D call. With 1 base removed from V and 3 bases from J, the gap between germline ends came to 6 bases. Germline assignment: CDR1 SEHNR and CDR2 FQNEAQ (reference sequence). This CDR3 contains 14 residues. In nucleotides, the CDR3 is TGTGCCAGCAGCTTAGGGGGAGCTAATGAAAAACTGTTTTTT. It specifies CASSLGGANEKLFF.

The chain uses TRBV19 and TRBJ2-7, with TRBD2 identical over 9 bases. V was clipped by 6 bases and J by 6 bases; unmatched bases: 6. The length of the CDR3 is 13 residues. Germline V gene data show CDR1 as LNHDA and CDR2 as SQIVND (reference sequence). CDR3 DNA sequence: TGTGCCAGTAGCCTAGGGACTAGCAGCGAGCAGTACTTC. It translates to CASSLGTSSEQYF.

CDR3 DNA sequence: TGTGCCAGCAACCCGGGACTAGCGGGAGAATACGAGCAGTACTTC. Encoded protein: CASNPGLAGEYEQYF. The rearrangement joins TRBV6-6 to TRBJ2-7, with 14 positions matching TRBD2. J was trimmed by 4 bases and V by 7 bases; bases with no gene match: 6. The CDR3 has 15 amino acids. Germline V gene data show CDR1 as MNHNY and CDR2 as SVGAGI (reference sequence).

The chain is built from TRBV27 and TRBJ2-5; D call uncertain. This CDR3 contains 13 residues. V dropped 6 bases and J dropped 2 bases, with 10 bases sitting between them. Germline lookup yields CDR1 MNHEY and CDR2 SMNVEV (reference sequence). This chain's CDR3 is CASRPNSQETQYF. DNA of the CDR3: TGTGCCAGCAGACCCAACAGTCAAGAGACCCAGTACTTC.

This clone was counted between two and nine times. The chain employs TRBV2 and TRBJ1-3, with 7 bases fitting TRBD1. This CDR3 is built from 15 residues. After removal of 5 bases from V and 0 bases from J, the junction contained 4 bases not matched to a gene. Per the germline V gene, CDR1 is SNHLY and CDR2 is FYNNEI. The DNA of the CDR3 is TGTGCCAGCAGTAAGGGACAGTCCTCTGGAAACACCATATATTTT. Protein: CASSKGQSSGNTIYF.

The chain has TRBV27 and TRBJ2-7; D not certain. CDR1 MNHEY and CDR2 SMNVEV come from the germline V gene (reference sequence). V was shortened by 4 bases and J by 5 bases, with 9 bases between the two germline ends. The CDR3 spans 12 residues. CDR3 nucleotides: TGTGCCAGCAGTTCAACAGTCCACGAGCAGTACTTC. Translation: CASSSTVHEQYF.

This chain connects TRBV30 to TRBJ2-3, with D tentatively TRBD2 (6 bases). Deletions cut 1 base from V and 7 bases from J, with 9 bases between. Germline CDR1 reads GTSNPN; CDR2 reads SVGIG (reference sequence). The CDR3 loop spans 12 amino acids. The CDR3 coding sequence is TGTGCCTGGAGTGGCGGGATGAATACGCAGTATTTT. As protein: CAWSGGMNTQYF. The entire variable domain, with the rest obtained from reference TRBV30 and TRBJ2-3, is as follows: SQTIHQWPATLVQPVGSPLSLECTVEGTSNPNLYWYRQAAGRGLQLLFYSVGIGQISSEVPQNLSASRPQDRQFILSSKKLLLSDSGFYLCAWSGGMNTQYFGPGTRLTVL.

CDR3 protein: CASSVRQGDGYTF. CDR3 sequence (DNA): TGCGCCAGCAGTGTCCGGCAGGGGGATGGCTACACCTTC. The chain employs TRBV10-2 and TRBJ1-2, with 7 bases identical to TRBD1. The CDR3 is made up of 13 amino acids. The trim removed 4 bases at V and 6 bases at J, leaving 5 bases unmatched. CDR1 WSHSY and CDR2 SAAADI come from the germline V gene.

The rearrangement joins TRBV19 to TRBJ2-7; no clear D. CDR1 LNHDA and CDR2 SQIVND come from the germline V gene (reference sequence). The V end lost 5 bases, the J end lost 1 base, and 9 bases lay between the germline ends. The CDR3 loop spans 13 amino acids. In DNA form, the CDR3 reads TGTGCCAGTAGTCTGGGCAGTTCCTACGAGCAGTACTTC. Its protein product is CASSLGSSYEQYF.

This chain connects TRBV7-9 to TRBJ2-1; TRBD1 matches at 8 bases. The ends lost 5 bases at V and 4 bases at J; junction bases unmatched: 7. The CDR3 runs to 15 residues. The germline CDR1 and CDR2 sequences are SEHNR and FQNEAQ (reference sequence). This chain's CDR3 is CASSPPGQAYNEQFF. In DNA, the CDR3 is TGTGCCAGCAGCCCTCCGGGACAGGCTTACAATGAGCAGTTCTTC.

The V and J genes are TRBV28 and TRBJ1-3, with 8 bases fitting TRBD1. Trimming at V came to 6 bases and at J to 0 bases, leaving 13 bases not matched to a gene. The germline gives CDR1 MDHEN, CDR2 SYDVKM. The CDR3 spans 18 residues. CDR3 nucleotide sequence: TGTGCCAGCAGCGCAAAGGAGACAGGGGCCCTCTCTGGAAACACCATATATTTT. Protein product: CASSAKETGALSGNTIYF.

The V and J genes are TRBV27 and TRBJ1-2, with D possibly TRBD1 on 5 matching bases. CDR1 and CDR2 from the germline V gene are MNHEY and SMNVEV (reference sequence). V lost 5 bases, J lost 0 bases, and 13 bases lay in between. This CDR3 spans 15 amino acids. For the CDR3, the DNA is TGTGCCAGCAGTGCCACAGGCGTAGCTAACTATGGCTACACCTTC. This sequence encodes CASSATGVANYGYTF.

The V call is TRBV6-1, the J call TRBJ2-3; D is unclear. V was cut by 2 bases and J by 0 bases, with 12 bases left in between. Germline values: CDR1 MNHNS, CDR2 SASEGT. This CDR3 is built from 16 residues. The CDR3 spells CASSELGAPSTDTQYF. For the CDR3, the DNA is TGTGCCAGCAGTGAACTTGGAGCGCCGAGCACAGATACGCAGTATTTT.

CDR3 DNA sequence: TGTGCCAGCAGTCGGACAGCCTACAATGAGCAGTTCTTC. Protein: CASSRTAYNEQFF. The rearrangement links TRBV6-5 to TRBJ2-1; possibly TRBD1 for D (6 bases). The V gene's germline CDR1 is MNHEY and CDR2 SVGAGI. With 5 bases removed from V and 2 bases from J, the gap between germline ends came to 7 bases. The CDR3 runs to 13 residues.

A single count supports this clone. This rearrangement joins TRBV30 to TRBJ2-1; D remains ambiguous. Deletions cut 2 bases from V and 3 bases from J, with 8 bases between. The CDR3 runs 13 residues. Germline CDR1 is GTSNPN and CDR2 is SVGIG (reference sequence). CDR3 DNA: TGTGCCTGGAGTCATCCACTCTACAATGAGCAGTTCTTC. Translating gives CAWSHPLYNEQFF. Together with reference TRBV30 and TRBJ2-1, the CDR3 gives the full variable domain: SQTIHQWPATLVQPVGSPLSLECTVEGTSNPNLYWYRQAAGRGLQLLFYSVGIGQISSEVPQNLSASRPQDRQFILSSKKLLLSDSGFYLCAWSHPLYNEQFFGPGTRLTVL.

The chain carries TRBV19 and TRBJ1-1; tentative D call: TRBD1 (5 bases). The V end was cut by 3 bases, the J end by 4 bases, with 12 bases between. Germline lookup yields CDR1 LNHDA and CDR2 SQIVND (reference sequence). The CDR3 is 14 residues long. The DNA of the CDR3 is TGTGCCAGTAGTATTAGCGGGGGAAGCACTGAAGCTTTCTTT. As protein: CASSISGGSTEAFF.

The V gene is TRBV13, the J gene TRBJ2-2, with 8 bases matching TRBD2. J gave up 2 bases and V 6 bases, and 2 bases lay outside the gene matches. CDR1 and CDR2 from the germline V gene are PRHDT and FYEKMQ (reference sequence). This CDR3 region has 14 residues. CDR3 in amino acids: CASRTSENTGELFF. The DNA of the CDR3 is TGTGCCAGCAGGACTAGCGAAAACACCGGGGAGCTGTTTTTT. The variable domain in full, completed from reference TRBV13 and TRBJ2-2, reads AAGVIQSPRHLIKEKRETATLKCYPIPRHDTVYWYQQGPGQDPQFLISFYEKMQSDKGSIPDRFSAQQFSDYHSELNMSSLELGDSALYFCASRTSENTGELFFGEGSRLTVL.

The chain recombines TRBV29-1 with TRBJ1-1; no firm D call. Trimming pared 4 bases from V and 0 bases from J, leaving 6 bases between. This CDR3 region has 12 residues. Germline V gene lookup returns CDR1 SQVTM and CDR2 ANQGSEA. The CDR3 bases are TGCAGCGTTGGGGCCCTGAACACTGAAGCTTTCTTT. Residues: CSVGALNTEAFF. Filled out from reference TRBV29-1 and TRBJ1-1, the complete variable domain reads SAVISQKPSRDICQRGTSLTIQCQVDSQVTMMFWYRQQPGQSLTLIATANQGSEATYESGFVIDKFPISRPNLTFSTLTVSNMSPEDSSIYLCSVGALNTEAFFGQGTRLTVV.

The gene calls are TRBV19 and TRBJ2-1; TRBD2 matches at 8 bases. V shed 8 bases, J shed 2 bases, and the junction held 8 bases outside the gene matches. The CDR3 covers 15 residues. The germline V gene has CDR1 LNHDA and CDR2 SQIVND (reference sequence). The chain's CDR3 is CASGSGTSPYNEQFF. The CDR3 DNA reads as TGTGCCAGTGGTTCCGGGACTAGTCCCTACAATGAGCAGTTCTTC.

V and J are TRBV4-1 and TRBJ2-7; a weak D match, TRBD1 (6 bases). The CDR3 covers 16 residues. Looked up from germline, CDR1 is MGHRA and CDR2 is YSYEKL. V was shortened by 2 bases and J by 2 bases, with 16 bases between the two germline ends. CDR3 nucleotide sequence: TGCGCCAGCAGCCAACGATCAGGGGCCCCGGCCTACGAGCAGTACTTC. Translation: CASSQRSGAPAYEQYF.

The rearrangement links TRBV2 to TRBJ1-5, with D unresolved. V dropped 2 bases and J dropped 4 bases, with 12 bases sitting between them. The germline gives CDR1 SNHLY, CDR2 FYNNEI. This CDR3 comprises 15 residues. In DNA form, the CDR3 reads TGTGCCAGCAGTGAATTGCAATGGAGGAATCAGCCCCAGCATTTT. Residues: CASSELQWRNQPQHF.

This clone was seen a few times. V gene TRBV19 combines with J gene TRBJ1-1; D not certain. Trimming shortened V by 3 bases and J by 3 bases, and 8 bases separated the two germline ends. Germline CDR1 LNHDA, CDR2 SQIVND (reference sequence). The CDR3 contains 13 residues. CDR3 DNA: TGTGCCAGTAGTATTCTTCGGGACACTGAAGCTTTCTTT. Its protein product is CASSILRDTEAFF.

The V call is TRBV30, the J call TRBJ2-7; the match to TRBD1 covers 9 bases. The CDR3 has 12 residues. V dropped 3 bases and J dropped 5; count of bases not matched to a gene: 2. In germline, CDR1 is GTSNPN, CDR2 SVGIG (reference sequence). CDR3 sequence (DNA): TGTGCCTGGAGCGGGGACAGGGACGAGCAGTACTTC. Amino acids: CAWSGDRDEQYF.